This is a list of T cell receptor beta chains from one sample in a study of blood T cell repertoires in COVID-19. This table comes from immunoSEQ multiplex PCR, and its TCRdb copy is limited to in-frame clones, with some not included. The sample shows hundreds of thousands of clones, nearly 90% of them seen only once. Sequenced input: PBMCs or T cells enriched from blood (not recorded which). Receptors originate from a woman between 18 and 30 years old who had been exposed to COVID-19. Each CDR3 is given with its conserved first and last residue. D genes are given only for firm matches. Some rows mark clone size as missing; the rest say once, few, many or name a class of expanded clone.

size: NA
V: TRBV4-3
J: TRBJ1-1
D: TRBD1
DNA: TGCGCCAGCAGCCAAGAGACGGGACAGGGGGGGACTGAAGCTTTCTTT
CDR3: CASSQETGQGGTEAFF

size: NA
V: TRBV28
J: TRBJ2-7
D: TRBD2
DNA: TGTGCCAGCAGTAGGGAGGGATTTAGCTCCTACGAGCAGTACTTC
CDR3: CASSREGFSSYEQYF

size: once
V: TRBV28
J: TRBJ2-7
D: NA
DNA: TGTGCCAGCAGACGTGGACAGCCTACCTACGAGCAGTACTTC
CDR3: CASRRGQPTYEQYF

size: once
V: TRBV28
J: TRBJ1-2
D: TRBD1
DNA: TGTGCCAGCATACCCGGGACAGGCGGCTTCTATGGCTACACCTTC
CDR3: CASIPGTGGFYGYTF

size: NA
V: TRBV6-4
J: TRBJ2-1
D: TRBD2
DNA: TGTGCCAGCAGTGAGAGGGAGGGATATCGAAATGAGCAGTTCTTC
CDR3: CASSEREGYRNEQFF

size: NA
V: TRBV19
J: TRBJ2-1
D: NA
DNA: TGTGCCAGTAGTATAGAGGGAATAGGGGCCTACAATGAGCAGTTCTTC
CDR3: CASSIEGIGAYNEQFF

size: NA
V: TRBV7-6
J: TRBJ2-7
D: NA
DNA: TGTGCCAGCAGCTTAGAGACAGCCTCCTACGAGCAGTACTTC
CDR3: CASSLETASYEQYF

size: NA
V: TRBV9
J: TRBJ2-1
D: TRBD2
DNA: TGTGCCAGCAGCGCTCCGCTAGCGGGAGGCCACTCCTACAATGAGCAGTTCTTC
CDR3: CASSAPLAGGHSYNEQFF

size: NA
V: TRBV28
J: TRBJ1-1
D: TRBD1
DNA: TGTGCCAGCAGTTCCTTAGACAGGGTGAACACTGAAGCTTTCTTT
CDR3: CASSSLDRVNTEAFF

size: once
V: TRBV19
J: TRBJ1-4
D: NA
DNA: TGTGCCAGTAGTATATCGGGGGGCAGTGAAAAACTGTTTTTT
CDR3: CASSISGGSEKLFF

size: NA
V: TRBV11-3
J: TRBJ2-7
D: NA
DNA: TGTGCCAGCAGCCTTAATTCCTACGAGCAGTACTTC
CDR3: CASSLNSYEQYF

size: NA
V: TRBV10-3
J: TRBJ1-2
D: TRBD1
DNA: TGTGCCATCAGTGGACAGGGGGCAACGGATGGCTACACCTTC
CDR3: CAISGQGATDGYTF

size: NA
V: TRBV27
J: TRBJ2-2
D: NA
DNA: TGTGCCAGCAGTTCCCCCGTGAACACCGGGGAGCTGTTTTTT
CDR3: CASSSPVNTGELFF

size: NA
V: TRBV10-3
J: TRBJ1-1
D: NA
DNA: TGTGCCATCAGTCAGGGCGGGGGGGAAACTGAAGCTTTCTTT
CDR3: CAISQGGGETEAFF

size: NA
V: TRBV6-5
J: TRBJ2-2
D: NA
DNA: TGTGCCAGCAGTTACTCGACTTATACTACCGGGGAGCTGTTTTTT
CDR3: CASSYSTYTTGELFF

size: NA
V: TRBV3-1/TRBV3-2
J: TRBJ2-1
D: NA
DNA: TGTGCCAGCAGCCAAGATCTGGGGAGGACCTACAATGAGCAGTTCTTC
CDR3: CASSQDLGRTYNEQFF

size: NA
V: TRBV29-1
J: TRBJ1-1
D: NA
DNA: TGCAGCGTTGTGATTCTGGACATTGAAGCTTTCTTT
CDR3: CSVVILDIEAFF

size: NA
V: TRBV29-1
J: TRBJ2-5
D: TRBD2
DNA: TGCAGCGGCCGCGGGGGGTGGGAGACCCAGTACTTC
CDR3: CSGRGGWETQYF

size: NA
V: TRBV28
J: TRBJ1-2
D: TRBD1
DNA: TGTGCCAGCAGTTTGACAGGGGGATCCCCCAACTATGGCTACACCTTC
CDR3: CASSLTGGSPNYGYTF

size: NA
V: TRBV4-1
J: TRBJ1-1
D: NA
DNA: TGCGCCAGCAGCCAAGGAGGGGGTTTTCTTAACACTGAAGCTTTCTTT
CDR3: CASSQGGGFLNTEAFF

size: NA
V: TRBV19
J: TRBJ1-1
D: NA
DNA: TGTGCCAGTAGCGTGATCCATCAGGACACTGAAGCTTTCTTT
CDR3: CASSVIHQDTEAFF

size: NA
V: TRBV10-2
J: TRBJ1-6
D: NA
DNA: TGCGCCAGCAGTGTTGGAGGGCCGAACTCACCCCTCCACTTT
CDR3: CASSVGGPNSPLHF

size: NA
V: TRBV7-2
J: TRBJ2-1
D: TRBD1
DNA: TGTGCCAGCAGCTTTGGACAGGGGCTGGGCAATGAGCAGTTCTTC
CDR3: CASSFGQGLGNEQFF

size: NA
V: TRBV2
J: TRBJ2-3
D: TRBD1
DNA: TGTGCCAGCAGACCCGACAGGGGAGGTACAGATACGCAGTATTTT
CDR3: CASRPDRGGTDTQYF

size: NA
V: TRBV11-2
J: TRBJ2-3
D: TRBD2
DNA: TGTGCCAGCAGCTTGGGGGGGGATACGCAGTATTTT
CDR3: CASSLGGDTQYF

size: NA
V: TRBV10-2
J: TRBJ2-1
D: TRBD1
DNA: TGCGCCAGCATGAGGACAGGGCAATACAATGAGCAGTTCTTC
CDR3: CASMRTGQYNEQFF

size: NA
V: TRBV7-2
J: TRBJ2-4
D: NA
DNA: TGTGCCAGCAGCGACGACCCCACAGGGACCAAAAACATTCAGTACTTC
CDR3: CASSDDPTGTKNIQYF

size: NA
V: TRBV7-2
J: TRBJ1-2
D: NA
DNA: TGTGCCAGCAGCCGTCAGGCGAACTATGGCTACACCTTC
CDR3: CASSRQANYGYTF

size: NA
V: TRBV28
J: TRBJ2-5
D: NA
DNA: TGTGCCAGCAGTTTAGTCTCGGACTTCTACTTC
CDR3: CASSLVSDFYF

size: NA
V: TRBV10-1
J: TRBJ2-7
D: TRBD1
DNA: TGCGCCAGCAATGGACAGGGTGCCTACGAGCAGTACTTC
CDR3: CASNGQGAYEQYF

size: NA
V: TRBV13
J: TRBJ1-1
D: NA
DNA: TGTGCCAGCAGCTCGCCCGGGATCATGAACACTGAAGCTTTCTTT
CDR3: CASSSPGIMNTEAFF

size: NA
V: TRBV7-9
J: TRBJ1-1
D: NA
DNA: TGTGCCAGCAGCCCCACCGCGGGACCCCCGCTGAACACTGAAGCTTTCTTT
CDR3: CASSPTAGPPLNTEAFF

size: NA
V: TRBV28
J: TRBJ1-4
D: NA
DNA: TGTGCCAGCAGCTCGAGAAAACTGTTTTTT
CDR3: CASSSRKLFF

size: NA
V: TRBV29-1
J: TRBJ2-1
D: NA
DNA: TGCAGCGTTGAAGGCGGGTTAACCTACAATGAGCAGTTCTTC
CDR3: CSVEGGLTYNEQFF

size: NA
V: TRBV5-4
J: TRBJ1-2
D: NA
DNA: TGTGCCAGCAGCTTGGGAGCAGGGCTGGGCTATGGCTACACCTTC
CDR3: CASSLGAGLGYGYTF

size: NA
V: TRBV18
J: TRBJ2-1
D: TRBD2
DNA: TGTGCCAGCTCGTCCGGGACTATCTCCTACAATGAGCAGTTCTTC
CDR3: CASSSGTISYNEQFF

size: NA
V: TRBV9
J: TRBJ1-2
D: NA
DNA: TGTGCCAGCAGCGGAGACGGGGGACGGGAGACGGGCTACACCTTC
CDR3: CASSGDGGRETGYTF

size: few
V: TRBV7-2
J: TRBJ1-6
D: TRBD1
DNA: TGTGCCAGCAGCCGGGACAGGGGGCACAATTCACCCCTCCACTTT
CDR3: CASSRDRGHNSPLHF

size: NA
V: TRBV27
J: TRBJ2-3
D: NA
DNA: TGTGCCAGCAGTTTATATGGAACTACCTTTTTT
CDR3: CASSLYGTTFF

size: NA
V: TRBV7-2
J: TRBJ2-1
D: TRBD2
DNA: TGTGCCAGCAGCCCAAAAGGACTAGCGGGATCAGGATCCTACAATGAGCAGTTCTTC
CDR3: CASSPKGLAGSGSYNEQFF

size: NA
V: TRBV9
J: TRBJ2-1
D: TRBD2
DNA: TGTGCCAGCAGCGTGGCGGGGGATTACAATGAGCAGTTCTTC
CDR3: CASSVAGDYNEQFF

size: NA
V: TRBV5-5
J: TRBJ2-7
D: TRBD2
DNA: TGTGCCAGCAGCTTGGCGGCTGGCGGGAGGCAGAGTTTTTACGAGCAGTACTTC
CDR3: CASSLAAGGRQSFYEQYF

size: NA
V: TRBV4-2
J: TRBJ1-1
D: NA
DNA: TGTGCCAGCAGCCAAGACAGGAAAGCTTTCTTT
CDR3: CASSQDRKAFF

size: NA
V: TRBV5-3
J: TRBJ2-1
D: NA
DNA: TGTGCCAGAAGCTTGGCCGGGAGGCGGGGGCCCAACAATGAGCAGTTCTTC
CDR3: CARSLAGRRGPNNEQFF

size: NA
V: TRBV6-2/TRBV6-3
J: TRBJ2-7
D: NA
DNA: TGTGCCAGCAGTTACACGGTCCGACAGGGAGGCTACGAGCAGTACTTC
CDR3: CASSYTVRQGGYEQYF

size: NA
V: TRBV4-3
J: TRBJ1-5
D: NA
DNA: TGCGCCAGCAGCCAAGAGACAGGCTATAGCAATCAGCCCCAGCATTTT
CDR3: CASSQETGYSNQPQHF

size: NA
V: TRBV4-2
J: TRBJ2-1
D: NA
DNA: TGTGCCAGCAGCCAGTTTACAGGGTCAACGTCCTACAATGAGCAGTTCTTC
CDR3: CASSQFTGSTSYNEQFF

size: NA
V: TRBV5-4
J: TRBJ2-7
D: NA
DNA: TGTGCCAGCAGCGGATCGGGATGGGGCTACGAGCAGTACTTC
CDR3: CASSGSGWGYEQYF

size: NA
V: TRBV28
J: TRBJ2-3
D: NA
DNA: TGTGCCAGCAGTTTCTCCGCGGGGAGGAAACTCTCAACAGATACGCAGTATTTT
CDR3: CASSFSAGRKLSTDTQYF

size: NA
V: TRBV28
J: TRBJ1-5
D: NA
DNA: TGTGCCAGCCTGGGAGGGTTTAGGGGCAATCAGCCCCAGCATTTT
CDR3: CASLGGFRGNQPQHF

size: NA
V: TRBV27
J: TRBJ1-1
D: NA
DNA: TGTGCCAGCAGCCAGACAGTTTTGGGCACTGAAGCTTTCTTT
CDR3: CASSQTVLGTEAFF

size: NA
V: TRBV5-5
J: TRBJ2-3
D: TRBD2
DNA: TGTGCCAGCAGCTTGGGGGGACTAGCGGGAGCAGATACGCAGTATTTT
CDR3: CASSLGGLAGADTQYF

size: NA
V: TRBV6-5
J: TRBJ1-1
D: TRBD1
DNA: TGTGCCAGCAACAGACAGGGCCCTAGGAACACTGAAGCTTTCTTT
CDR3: CASNRQGPRNTEAFF

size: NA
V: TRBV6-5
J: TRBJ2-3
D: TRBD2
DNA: TGTGCCAGCAGGCAGCTTTGTTCTAGCGGAGGTTTT
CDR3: CASRQLCSSGGF